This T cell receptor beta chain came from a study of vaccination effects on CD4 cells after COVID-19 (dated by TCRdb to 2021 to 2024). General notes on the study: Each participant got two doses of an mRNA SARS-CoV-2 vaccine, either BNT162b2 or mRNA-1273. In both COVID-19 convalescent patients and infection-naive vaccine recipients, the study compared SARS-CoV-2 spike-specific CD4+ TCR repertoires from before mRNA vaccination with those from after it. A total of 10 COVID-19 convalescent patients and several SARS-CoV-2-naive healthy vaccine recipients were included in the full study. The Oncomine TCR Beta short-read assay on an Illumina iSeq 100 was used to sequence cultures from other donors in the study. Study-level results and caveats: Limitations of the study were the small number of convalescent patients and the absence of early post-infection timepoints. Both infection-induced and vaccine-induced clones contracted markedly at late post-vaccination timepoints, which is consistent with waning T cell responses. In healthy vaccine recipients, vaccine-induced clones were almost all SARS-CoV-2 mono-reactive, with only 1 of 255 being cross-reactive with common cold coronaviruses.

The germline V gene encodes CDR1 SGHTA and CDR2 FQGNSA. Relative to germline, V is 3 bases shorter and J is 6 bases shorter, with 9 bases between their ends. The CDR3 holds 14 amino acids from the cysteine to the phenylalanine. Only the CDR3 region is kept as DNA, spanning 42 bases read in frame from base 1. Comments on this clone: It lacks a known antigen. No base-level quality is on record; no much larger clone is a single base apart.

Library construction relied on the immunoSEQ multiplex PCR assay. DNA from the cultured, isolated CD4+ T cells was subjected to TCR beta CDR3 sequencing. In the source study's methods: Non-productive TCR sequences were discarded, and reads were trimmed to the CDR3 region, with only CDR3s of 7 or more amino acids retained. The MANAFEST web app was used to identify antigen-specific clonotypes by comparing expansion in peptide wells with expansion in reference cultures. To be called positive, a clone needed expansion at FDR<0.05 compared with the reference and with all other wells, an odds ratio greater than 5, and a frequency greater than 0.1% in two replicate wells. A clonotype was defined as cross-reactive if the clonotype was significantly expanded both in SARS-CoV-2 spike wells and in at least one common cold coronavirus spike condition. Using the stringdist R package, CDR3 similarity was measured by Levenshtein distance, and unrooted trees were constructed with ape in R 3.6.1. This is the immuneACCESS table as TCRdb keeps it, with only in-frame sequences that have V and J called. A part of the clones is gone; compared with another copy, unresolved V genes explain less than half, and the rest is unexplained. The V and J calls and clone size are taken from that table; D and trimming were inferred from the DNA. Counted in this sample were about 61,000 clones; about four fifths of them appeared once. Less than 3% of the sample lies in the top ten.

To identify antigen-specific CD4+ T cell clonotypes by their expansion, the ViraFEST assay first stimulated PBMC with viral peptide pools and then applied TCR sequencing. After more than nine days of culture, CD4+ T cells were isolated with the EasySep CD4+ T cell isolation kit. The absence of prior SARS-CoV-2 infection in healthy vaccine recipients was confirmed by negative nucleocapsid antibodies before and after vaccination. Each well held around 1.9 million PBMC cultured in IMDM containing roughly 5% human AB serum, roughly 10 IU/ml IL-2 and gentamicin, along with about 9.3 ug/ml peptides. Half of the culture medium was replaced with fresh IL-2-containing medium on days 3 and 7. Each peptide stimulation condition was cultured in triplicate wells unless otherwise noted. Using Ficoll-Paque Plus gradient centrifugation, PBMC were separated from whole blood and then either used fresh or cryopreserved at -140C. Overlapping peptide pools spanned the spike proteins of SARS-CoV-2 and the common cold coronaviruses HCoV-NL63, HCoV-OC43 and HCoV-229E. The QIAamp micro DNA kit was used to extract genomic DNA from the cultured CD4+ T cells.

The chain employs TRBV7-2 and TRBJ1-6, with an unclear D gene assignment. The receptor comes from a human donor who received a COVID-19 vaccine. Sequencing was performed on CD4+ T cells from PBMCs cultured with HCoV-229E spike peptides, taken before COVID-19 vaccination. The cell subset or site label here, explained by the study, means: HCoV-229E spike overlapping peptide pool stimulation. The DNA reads TGTGCCAGCAGCTTTATGTCAGTTAATTCACCCCTCCACTTT. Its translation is CASSFMSVNSPLHF.